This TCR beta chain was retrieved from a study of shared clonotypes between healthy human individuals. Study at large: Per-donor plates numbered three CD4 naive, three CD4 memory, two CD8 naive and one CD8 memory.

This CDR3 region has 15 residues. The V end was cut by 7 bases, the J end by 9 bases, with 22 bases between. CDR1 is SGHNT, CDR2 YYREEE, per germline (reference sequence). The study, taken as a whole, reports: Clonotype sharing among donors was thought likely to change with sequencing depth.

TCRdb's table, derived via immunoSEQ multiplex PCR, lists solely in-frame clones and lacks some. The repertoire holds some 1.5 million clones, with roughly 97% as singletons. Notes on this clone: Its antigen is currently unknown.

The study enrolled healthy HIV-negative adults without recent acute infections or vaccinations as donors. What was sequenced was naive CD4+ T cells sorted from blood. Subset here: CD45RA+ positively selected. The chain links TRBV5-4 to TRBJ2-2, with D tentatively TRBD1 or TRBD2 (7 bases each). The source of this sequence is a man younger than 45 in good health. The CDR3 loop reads CASGLGGWGGRELFF. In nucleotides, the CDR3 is TGTGCCAGCGGCCTAGGGGGCTGGGGGGGCCGGGAGCTGTTTTTT.